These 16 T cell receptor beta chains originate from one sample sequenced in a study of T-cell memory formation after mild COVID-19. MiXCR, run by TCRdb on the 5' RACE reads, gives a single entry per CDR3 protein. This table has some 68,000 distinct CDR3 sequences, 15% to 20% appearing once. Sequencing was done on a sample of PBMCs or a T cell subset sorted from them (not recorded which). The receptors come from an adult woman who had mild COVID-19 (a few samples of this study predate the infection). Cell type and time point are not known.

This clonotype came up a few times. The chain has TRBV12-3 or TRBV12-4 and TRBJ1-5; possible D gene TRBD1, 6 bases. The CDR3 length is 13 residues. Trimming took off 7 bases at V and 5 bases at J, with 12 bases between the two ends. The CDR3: CASTLGGDQPQHF. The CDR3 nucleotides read TGTGCCAGCACCCTCGGGGGCGATCAGCCCCAGCATTTT.

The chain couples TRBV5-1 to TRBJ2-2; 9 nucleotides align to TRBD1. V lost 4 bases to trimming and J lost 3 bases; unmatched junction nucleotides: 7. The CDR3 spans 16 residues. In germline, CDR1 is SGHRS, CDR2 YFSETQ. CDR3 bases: TGCGCCAGCAGCGAAGGACAGGGGTTATACACCGGGGAGCTGTTTTTT. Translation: CASSEGQGLYTGELFF.

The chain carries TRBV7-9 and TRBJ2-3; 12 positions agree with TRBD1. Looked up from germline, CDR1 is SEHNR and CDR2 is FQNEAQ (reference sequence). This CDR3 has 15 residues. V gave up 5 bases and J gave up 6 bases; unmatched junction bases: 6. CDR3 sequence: CASSRGQGASDTQYF. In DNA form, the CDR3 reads TGTGCCAGCAGCCGGGGACAGGGGGCCTCGGATACGCAGTATTTT.

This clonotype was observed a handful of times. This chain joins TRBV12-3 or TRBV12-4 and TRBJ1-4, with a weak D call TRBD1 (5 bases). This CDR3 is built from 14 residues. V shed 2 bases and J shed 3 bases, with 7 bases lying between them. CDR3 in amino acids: CASSLPGSNEKLFF. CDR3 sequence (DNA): TGTGCCAGCAGTTTACCAGGGTCTAATGAAAAACTGTTTTTT.

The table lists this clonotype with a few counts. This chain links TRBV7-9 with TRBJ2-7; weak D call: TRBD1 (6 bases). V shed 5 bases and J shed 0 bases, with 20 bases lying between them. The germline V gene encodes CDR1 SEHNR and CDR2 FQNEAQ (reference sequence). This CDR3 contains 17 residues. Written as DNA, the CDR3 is TGTGCCAGCAGCACGCATCCAGGGGTTGAGGCCTCCTACGAGCAGTACTTC. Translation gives CASSTHPGVEASYEQYF.

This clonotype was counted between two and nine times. Here the CDR3 reads CASSGGAGPSQYF. The CDR3 DNA reads as TGTGCCAGCAGCGGGGGGGCGGGGCCCTCTCAGTACTTC. The chain combines TRBV5-6 with TRBJ2-4; D perhaps matches TRBD2 (7 bases). This CDR3 contains 13 residues. Per the germline V gene, CDR1 is SGHDT and CDR2 is YYEEEE. V gave up 4 bases and J gave up 12 bases, with 17 bases separating them.

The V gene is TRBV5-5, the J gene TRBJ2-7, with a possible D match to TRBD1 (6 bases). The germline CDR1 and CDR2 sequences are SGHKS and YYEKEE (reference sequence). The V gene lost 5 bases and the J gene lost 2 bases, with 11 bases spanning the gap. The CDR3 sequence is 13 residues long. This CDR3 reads CASRTQGTYEQYF. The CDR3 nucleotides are TGTGCCAGCAGAACACAGGGTACCTACGAGCAGTACTTC.

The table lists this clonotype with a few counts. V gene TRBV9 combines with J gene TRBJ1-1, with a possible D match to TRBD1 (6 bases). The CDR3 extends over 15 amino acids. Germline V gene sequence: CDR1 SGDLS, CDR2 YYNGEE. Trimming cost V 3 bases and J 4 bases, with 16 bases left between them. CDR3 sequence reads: CASSALEGVSTEAFF. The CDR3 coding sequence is TGTGCCAGCAGCGCCCTTGAGGGGGTTTCCACTGAAGCTTTCTTT.

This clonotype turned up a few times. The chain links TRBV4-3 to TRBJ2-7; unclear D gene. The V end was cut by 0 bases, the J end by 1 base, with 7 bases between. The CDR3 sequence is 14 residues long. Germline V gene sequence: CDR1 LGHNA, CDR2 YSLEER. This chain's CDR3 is CASSQDVGSYEQYF. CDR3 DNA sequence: TGCGCCAGCAGCCAAGATGTGGGATCCTACGAGCAGTACTTC.

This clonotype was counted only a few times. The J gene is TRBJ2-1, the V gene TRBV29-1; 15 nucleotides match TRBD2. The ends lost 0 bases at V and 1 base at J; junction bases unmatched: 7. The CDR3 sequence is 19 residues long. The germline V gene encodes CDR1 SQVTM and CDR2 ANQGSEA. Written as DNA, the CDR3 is TGCAGCGTTGAAGATGGTCGGACTAGCGGGAGGGGATCCTACAATGAGCAGTTCTTC. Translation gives CSVEDGRTSGRGSYNEQFF.

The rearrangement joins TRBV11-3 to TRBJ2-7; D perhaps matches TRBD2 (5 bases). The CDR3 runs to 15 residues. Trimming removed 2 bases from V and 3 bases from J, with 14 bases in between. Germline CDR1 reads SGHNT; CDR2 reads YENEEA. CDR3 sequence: CASSLRPIGLYEQYF. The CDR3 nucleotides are TGTGCCAGCAGCTTACGTCCGATAGGACTCTACGAGCAGTACTTC.

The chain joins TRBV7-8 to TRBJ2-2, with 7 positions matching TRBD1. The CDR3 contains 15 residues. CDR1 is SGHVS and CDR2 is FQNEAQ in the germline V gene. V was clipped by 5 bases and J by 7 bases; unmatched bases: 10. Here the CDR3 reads CASSLPTGKDGELFF. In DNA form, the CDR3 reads TGTGCCAGCAGCCTCCCGACAGGGAAGGACGGGGAGCTGTTTTTT.

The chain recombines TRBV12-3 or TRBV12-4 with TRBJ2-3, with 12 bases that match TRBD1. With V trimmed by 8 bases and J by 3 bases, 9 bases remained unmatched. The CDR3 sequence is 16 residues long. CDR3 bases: TGTGCCAGCCACAAAGGGGACAGGGGGCAGACAGATACGCAGTATTTT. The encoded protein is CASHKGDRGQTDTQYF.

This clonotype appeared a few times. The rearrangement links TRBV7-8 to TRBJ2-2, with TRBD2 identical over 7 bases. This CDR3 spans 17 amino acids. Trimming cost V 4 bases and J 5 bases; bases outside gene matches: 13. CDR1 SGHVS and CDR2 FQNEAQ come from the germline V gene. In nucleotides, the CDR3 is TGTGCCAGCAGCTACCTTAGCGCGGGAGAATCAACCGGGGAGCTGTTTTTT. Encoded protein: CASSYLSAGESTGELFF.

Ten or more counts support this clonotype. In DNA, the CDR3 is TGTGCCAGCAGTTACCTCCCGACCCCGGGGGATACGCAGTATTTT. Its protein product is CASSYLPTPGDTQYF. V and J are TRBV6-5 and TRBJ2-3; a weak D match, TRBD2 (5 bases). Germline V lookup: CDR1 MNHEY, CDR2 SVGAGI. CDR3 length: 15 amino acids. Trimming pared 2 bases from V and 6 bases from J, leaving 15 bases between.

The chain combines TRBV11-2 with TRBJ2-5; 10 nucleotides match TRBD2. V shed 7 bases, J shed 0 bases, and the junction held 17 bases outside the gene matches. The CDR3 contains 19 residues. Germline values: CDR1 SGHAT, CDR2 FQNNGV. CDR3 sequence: CASTGASGGTTTYQETQYF. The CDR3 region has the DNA TGTGCCAGCACCGGGGCTAGCGGGGGCACGACCACTTACCAAGAGACCCAGTACTTC. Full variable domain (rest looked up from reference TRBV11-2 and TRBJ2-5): EAGVAQSPRYKIIEKRQSVAFWCNPISGHATLYWYQQILGQGPKLLIQFQNNGVVDDSQLPKDRFSAERLKGVDSTLKIQPAKLEDSAVYLCASTGASGGTTTYQETQYFGPGTRLLVL.